The sequence of this T cell receptor beta chain was determined in a study of blood T cell repertoires in COVID-19 (dated by TCRdb to 2020 to 2021). Describing the broader study: The collaborator samples originated in the United States, Italy and Spain and spanned the acute and convalescent phases of COVID-19. The prospective study material was composed of cDNA or gDNA derived from T cells, B-cell-depleted T cells, or PBMCs. The dataset comprised deeply sampled blood TCRbeta repertoires from subjects exposed to, actively infected with, or recovered from COVID-19. The repertoires were made available in a free public database intended to serve as a resource for research on the immune response to SARS-CoV-2. The samples were drawn from the first 160 participants of the ongoing ImmuneRACE study and from 950 to 1,500 subjects provided by 6 global collaborators. The sample metadata nearly always contained a de-identified subject ID, COVID-19 status, age in years and sex. Where HLA class I and class II types were available, the types were taken from metadata supplied by the sample provider, not from assay-based typing.

Broad study findings and their caveats: Clinical and demographic metadata were provided uncurated, with the amount varying by source and participant.

About this clone: Its antigen has not been determined. No base qualities exist here, and no much larger clone lies one base off it.

The CDR3 sequence holds 15 residues, the cysteine and phenylalanine included. The entry retains the CDR3 DNA only, 45 bases that are in frame from base 1. Relative to germline, V is 0 bases shorter and J is 3 bases shorter, with 9 bases between their ends. Sequences LGHDT (CDR1) and YNNKEL (CDR2) are obtained from the germline V gene (reference sequence). Participants in the prospective study were enrolled through a virtual design, were aged roughly 18 to 90 years, and lived in roughly 25 United States geographic areas. In the prospective study, participants were assigned to cohorts based on the clinical history participants reported in a screening survey and a study questionnaire. Exposed participants had been in contact with someone with a PCR-confirmed or clinician-diagnosed COVID-19 case within 2 weeks of study entry. In the prospective study, mobile phlebotomists collected whole blood, serum and a nasopharyngeal or oropharyngeal swab from each participant. Additional blood draws and questionnaires over an approximately 2-month period could optionally be provided by prospective study participants. Before DNA extraction, blood samples from the prospective study were shipped at room temperature or frozen.

TCRbeta CDR3 regions were amplified from genomic DNA by means of the immunoSEQ Assay, a bias-controlled multiplex PCR. In the original analysis: The number of nucleated cells in each sample was estimated from the amplification of reference gene primers within the assay. To quantify the absolute abundance of each unique TCRbeta CDR3 rearrangement, sequence reads were collapsed and filtered. For each sample, productive Simpson clonality was calculated as the square root of Simpson's diversity index over productive rearrangements. Entries here come from immuneACCESS through TCRdb and include only in-frame sequences with V and J called. Some clones fail to appear in such tables; in the studies checked, an unresolved V gene covers under half of the shortfall, and the cause of the remainder is unknown. The D gene and trimming were derived from the DNA, and the V and J assignments and clone size from that table. For this sample the table gives 270,000 or so clones, of which approximately 85% were detected only once. The top ten clonotypes cover less than 8.5% of the sample.

The chain couples TRBV3-1 (or the pseudogene TRBV3-2) to TRBJ2-1; matching of 6 bases hints at TRBD2 as the D gene. The clonotype originates from a woman between 45 and 60 years old who had been exposed to COVID-19. Sequenced material: PBMCs or T cells enriched from blood (not recorded which). Here the CDR3 is given as CASSQDSGYYNEQFF. The nucleotide sequence reads TGTGCCAGCAGCCAAGATAGCGGTTACTACAATGAGCAGTTCTTC.